These 22 T cell receptor beta chains originate from one sample sequenced in a study of cytomegalovirus exposure and HLA in healthy donors. PCR was performed using 60 Vbeta and 13 Jbeta primers. Measured with immunoSEQ multiplex PCR; TCRdb has only the in-frame clones, and not every one. This table has some 100,000 clones, around 74% appearing once. Source material: PBMCs. These receptors all stem from a male donor in good health and CMV-seropositive.

This clone has a handful of counts. This chain uses TRBV5-1 with TRBJ1-1; a weak D match, TRBD1 (5 bases). From germline, CDR1 is SGHRS and CDR2 YFSETQ. V was trimmed by 4 bases and J by 4 bases, leaving 14 bases between them. This CDR3 has 14 amino acids. The CDR3, as DNA: TGCGCCAGCAGCCCCCGGGGGGGTGGCACTGAAGCTTTCTTT. Translated, it gives CASSPRGGGTEAFF.

In its sample, this clone was seen a few times. Other DNA sequences from this sample encode an identical CDR3 as well. The gene calls are TRBV30 and TRBJ1-5; TRBD1 might be the D (6 bases). CDR3 length: 13 amino acids. CDR1 and CDR2 from the germline V gene are GTSNPN and SVGIG (reference sequence). V lost 0 bases, J lost 4 bases, and 7 bases lay in between. For the CDR3, the DNA is TGTGCCTGGAGTGTAAGGGGGAATCAGCCCCAGCATTTT. This translates into CAWSVRGNQPQHF.

The chain couples TRBV6-5 to TRBJ1-6, with D hard to call. V was shortened by 8 bases and J by 7 bases, with 12 bases between the two germline ends. CDR3 length: 13 residues. Germline loops: CDR1 MNHEY, CDR2 SVGAGI. CDR3 nucleotide sequence: TGTGCCAGCGTCCGTGGCTCCAATTCACCCCTCCACTTT. The encoded protein is CASVRGSNSPLHF.

This clone was detected only a few times. The genes are TRBV18 and TRBJ1-2; possibly TRBD1 for D (5 bases). Deletions cut 4 bases from V and 4 bases from J, with 22 bases between. The CDR3 totals 17 residues. Germline V gene sequence: CDR1 KGHSH, CDR2 LQKENI. The CDR3 here is CASSRPSDIWVGYGYTF. CDR3 DNA sequence: TGTGCCAGCTCACGACCCTCGGACATCTGGGTTGGCTATGGCTACACCTTC.

The chain is built from TRBV5-6 and TRBJ2-1; TRBD2 matches at 16 bases. Germline loops: CDR1 SGHDT, CDR2 YYEEEE. V dropped 2 bases and J dropped 7; count of bases not matched to a gene: 9. The CDR3 extends over 18 amino acids. In DNA, the CDR3 is TGTGCCAGCAGCTTCCCGGGACTAGCGGGGGGGACGGGAAATGAGCAGTTCTTC. As protein: CASSFPGLAGGTGNEQFF.

The rearrangement joins TRBV7-9 to TRBJ2-7; D unresolved. Germline-derived CDR1 and CDR2 are SEHNR and FQNEAQ (reference sequence). Deletions cut 4 bases from V and 4 bases from J, with 17 bases between. The CDR3 runs to 15 residues. The CDR3: CASSSDKFATYEQYF. In DNA form, the CDR3 reads TGTGCCAGCAGCTCTGACAAGTTCGCAACTTACGAGCAGTACTTC.

The chain joins TRBV7-8 to TRBJ2-5; perhaps TRBD1 as D (6 bases). The CDR3 has 16 amino acids. The germline CDR1 and CDR2 sequences are SGHVS and FQNEAQ. V gave up 5 bases and J gave up 2 bases, with 18 bases separating them. The CDR3 DNA is TGTGCCAGCAGCATACGACTCTACAGGGATCAAGAGACCCAGTACTTC. It encodes CASSIRLYRDQETQYF.

The chain uses TRBV4-3 and TRBJ1-4; 12 bases fit TRBD1. V lost 1 base, J lost 8 bases, and 2 bases stayed unmatched. This CDR3 is 15 amino acids long. Germline assignment: CDR1 LGHNA and CDR2 YSLEER. The CDR3 reads CASSQAGTGGEKLFF. CDR3 in DNA: TGCGCCAGCAGCCAAGCCGGGACAGGGGGCGAAAAACTGTTTTTT.

A remark on this clone: Germline and junction disagree at one end, which may indicate a read error. The J gene is TRBJ2-7, the V gene TRBV25-1, with D maybe TRBD2 (6 bases). CDR3 size: 13 residues. Looked up from germline, CDR1 is MGHDK and CDR2 is SYGVNS. CDR3: CASSVGGSYGQYF. The CDR3 nucleotides are TGTGCCAGCAGTGTTGGGGGGTCCTACGGGCAGTACTTC.

Notes on this clone: The junction shows a germline mismatch at one end, possibly a read error. The chain carries TRBV19 and TRBJ2-2; D may be TRBD2 (5 bases). This CDR3 has 14 amino acids. Germline V gives CDR1 LNHDA, CDR2 SQIVND (reference sequence). In nucleotides, the CDR3 is TGTGCCAGTACCCCACGCCGGGCCACCGGGGAGCTGCTTTTT. Protein sequence: CASTPRRATGELLF.

This chain joins TRBV5-1 and TRBJ2-6, with unresolved D. CDR3 length: 14 residues. V was cut by 5 bases and J by 4 bases, with 10 bases left in between. Looked up from germline, CDR1 is SGHRS and CDR2 is YFSETQ. In DNA form, the CDR3 reads TGCGCCAGCAGAGCTACGACAGGGGCCAACGTCCTGACTTTC. It yields the protein CASRATTGANVLTF.

The J gene is TRBJ1-2, the V gene TRBV19; D is uncertain. V was shortened by 9 bases and J by 3 bases, with 14 bases between the two germline ends. The CDR3 contains 13 residues. Germline CDR1 and CDR2: LNHDA and SQIVND (reference sequence). The CDR3 is CASTRREDYGYTF. The CDR3 region has the DNA TGTGCCAGCACCAGGAGGGAGGACTATGGCTACACCTTC.

This clone was seen a single time. This chain links TRBV7-9 with TRBJ2-7; 9 bases map to TRBD1. This CDR3 contains 12 residues. Germline values: CDR1 SEHNR, CDR2 FQNEAQ (reference sequence). V trimming: 4 bases; J trimming: 9 bases; junction bases outside the gene matches: 4. CDR3 coding DNA: TGTGCCAGCAGCTCGGACAGGGGAGGGCAGTACTTC. Translation: CASSSDRGGQYF.

The V and J genes are TRBV5-4 and TRBJ2-6; possible D gene TRBD1, 6 bases. This CDR3 has 17 amino acids. Germline CDR1 reads SGHNT; CDR2 reads YYREEE (reference sequence). V was shortened by 0 bases and J by 0 bases, with 10 bases between the two germline ends. CDR3: CASSLGQVFSGANVLTF. CDR3 coding DNA: TGTGCCAGCAGCTTGGGACAGGTCTTCTCTGGGGCCAACGTCCTGACTTTC.

This chain uses TRBV9 with TRBJ1-1; a weak D match, TRBD1 (6 bases). CDR1 is SGDLS and CDR2 is YYNGEE in the germline V gene. The CDR3 has 12 amino acids. V was shortened by 7 bases and J by 2 bases, with 9 bases between the two germline ends. Written as DNA, the CDR3 is TGTGCCAGCGGCAGGGGTAACACTGAAGCTTTCTTT. Translating it yields CASGRGNTEAFF.

V usage is TRBV18 and J usage is TRBJ2-7; 9 bases are a match to TRBD1. The CDR3 spans 14 residues. From germline, CDR1 is KGHSH and CDR2 LQKENI. The V and J ends lost 6 bases and 4 bases, in that order; junction bases with no gene match: 7. For the CDR3, the DNA is TGTGCCAGCTCGTCCGGGACAGGGACGTACGAGCAGTACTTC. This translates into CASSSGTGTYEQYF.

The chain has TRBV7-9 and TRBJ2-7; 7 bases line up with TRBD1. Germline CDR1 reads SEHNR; CDR2 reads FQNEAQ (reference sequence). The CDR3 extends over 16 amino acids. With 1 base clipped from V and 1 base from J, the junction kept 7 bases outside the gene matches. The CDR3 DNA is TGTGCCAGCAGCTTAGGACAGGGATCGATTTCCTACGAGCAGTACTTC. This codes for CASSLGQGSISYEQYF.

V gene TRBV5-4 combines with J gene TRBJ2-1; D perhaps matches TRBD2 (5 bases). CDR3 size: 13 residues. The V end lost 0 bases, the J end lost 8 bases, and 9 bases lay between the germline ends. Germline CDR1 SGHNT, CDR2 YYREEE (reference sequence). CDR3 in amino acids: CASSLGGSDEQFF. CDR3 bases: TGTGCCAGCAGCTTGGGGGGTAGCGATGAGCAGTTCTTC.

The chain is built from TRBV5-5 and TRBJ2-3; 8 nucleotides match TRBD1. From germline, CDR1 is SGHKS and CDR2 YYEKEE (reference sequence). Losses at the gene ends were 7 bases for V and 1 base for J; bases not matched to a gene: 8. CDR3 length equals 15 residues. The CDR3 sequence is CASPREGQGTDTQYF. The CDR3 DNA reads TGTGCCAGCCCCCGTGAGGGACAGGGCACAGATACGCAGTATTTT.

CDR3 coding DNA: TGTGCCAGCAGTTACTCTGGGGGGGCGCGACTGGAAGCTTTCTTT. Encoded protein: CASSYSGGARLEAFF. This chain joins TRBV6-6 and TRBJ1-1; D may be TRBD1 (6 bases). The CDR3 is 15 residues long. V shed 0 bases and J shed 8 bases, with 16 bases lying between them. Germline CDR1 reads MNHNY; CDR2 reads SVGAGI (reference sequence).

This clone was seen a few times. The chain joins TRBV18 to TRBJ1-2; perhaps TRBD1 as D (6 bases). Trimming took 3 bases from V and 6 from J, leaving 14 bases between them. CDR3 length: 14 amino acids. CDR1 is KGHSH and CDR2 is LQKENI in the germline V gene. The CDR3 spells CASSPEFRGHGYTF. DNA of the CDR3: TGTGCCAGCTCACCGGAGTTCAGGGGTCATGGCTACACCTTC.

The V call is TRBV19, the J call TRBJ1-6, with 9 bases identical to TRBD1. CDR3 size: 14 residues. Germline CDR1 and CDR2: LNHDA and SQIVND (reference sequence). J gave up 6 bases and V 4 bases, and 1 base lay outside the gene matches. This CDR3 reads CASSTTGGNSPLHF. CDR3 coding DNA: TGTGCCAGTAGTACGACAGGGGGTAATTCACCCCTCCACTTT.